Shown below are 18 T cell receptor beta chains from a single sample sequenced in a study of blood T cell repertoires in COVID-19. Assay used: immunoSEQ multiplex PCR; TCRdb lists only in-frame clones, some missing. The sample holds approximately 490,000 clones, approximately 90% seen once. Sequenced input: PBMCs or T cells enriched from blood (not recorded which). Receptors were obtained from a woman in her fifties or sixties who had recovered from COVID-19.

In its sample, this clone was seen a few times. The gene calls are TRBV24-1 and TRBJ1-2, with D maybe TRBD1 (6 bases). In germline, CDR1 is KGHDR, CDR2 SFDVKD. This CDR3 comprises 14 residues. The V gene lost 3 bases and the J gene lost 4 bases, with 11 bases spanning the gap. Here the CDR3 reads CATSDRTAGYGYTF. CDR3 DNA: TGTGCCACCAGTGATAGGACAGCCGGCTATGGCTACACCTTC.

This clone was observed once. The chain links TRBV9 to TRBJ1-1, with 8 bases aligning to TRBD1. Germline CDR1 and CDR2: SGDLS and YYNGEE. The CDR3 has 15 residues. The ends lost 4 bases at V and 4 bases at J; junction bases unmatched: 9. The CDR3 protein is CASSTDRGLFTEAFF. CDR3 DNA sequence: TGTGCCAGCAGCACAGACAGGGGACTATTCACTGAAGCTTTCTTT.

This clone was seen only once. The chain combines TRBV18 with TRBJ1-4; no clear D. The CDR3 contains 13 residues. Germline assignment: CDR1 KGHSH and CDR2 LQKENI. V lost 0 bases and J 7 bases, leaving 6 bases between the germline ends. The CDR3 region is CASSPPGGEKLFF. In nucleotides, the CDR3 is TGTGCCAGCTCACCACCGGGAGGTGAAAAACTGTTTTTT.

The chain employs TRBV5-4 and TRBJ2-7; 8 positions agree with TRBD2. In germline, CDR1 is SGHNT, CDR2 YYREEE (reference sequence). J lost 6 bases, V lost 1 base, and 3 bases had no gene match. The CDR3 is 13 residues long. This CDR3 reads CASSLFGGVEQYF. The CDR3 DNA follows: TGTGCCAGCAGCTTGTTCGGGGGGGTCGAGCAGTACTTC.

This chain connects TRBV6-2 or TRBV6-3 to TRBJ1-1, with D unresolved. CDR3 length: 14 amino acids. Trimming cost V 2 bases and J 1 base, with 8 bases left between them. CDR1 MNHEY and CDR2 SVGEGT come from the germline V gene. CDR3 nucleotides: TGTGCCAGCAGTTACGTCCCCAGGAACACTGAAGCTTTCTTT. This translates into CASSYVPRNTEAFF.

A word on this clone: Other DNA sequences in the sample encode the same CDR3. V and J are TRBV5-1 and TRBJ1-6, with D perhaps TRBD1 (6 bases). CDR3 length: 16 residues. CDR1 and CDR2 (germline): SGHRS, YFSETQ. The V end was cut by 1 base, the J end by 0 bases, with 8 bases between. The chain's CDR3 is CASSLTGSSYNSPLHF. The CDR3 DNA is TGCGCCAGCAGCTTGACAGGGAGCTCCTATAATTCACCCCTCCACTTT.

V and J are TRBV24-1 and TRBJ1-5; D gene unclear. CDR1 and CDR2 (germline): KGHDR, SFDVKD. The CDR3 extends over 13 amino acids. Trimming stripped 4 bases from V and 0 bases from J, with 3 bases between. This CDR3 is CATSDSSNQPQHF. CDR3 sequence (DNA): TGTGCCACCAGTGACTCTAGCAATCAGCCCCAGCATTTT.

The J gene is TRBJ2-7, the V gene TRBV7-9, with TRBD1 matching over 11 bases. Losses at the gene ends were 4 bases for V and 3 bases for J; bases not matched to a gene: 8. Germline CDR1 SEHNR, CDR2 FQNEAQ (reference sequence). CDR3 length: 16 amino acids. The CDR3 loop reads CASSYLTGTGGYEQYF. For the CDR3, the DNA is TGTGCCAGCAGCTACCTGACCGGGACAGGGGGCTACGAGCAGTACTTC.

The rearrangement uses TRBV11-3 and TRBJ2-1, with 10 positions matching TRBD1. The CDR3 extends over 14 amino acids. The junction had 4 bases not matched to a gene; V was cut back by 5 bases and J by 6 bases. CDR1 is SGHNT and CDR2 is YENEEA in the germline V gene. The CDR3 here is CASSRTGGSNEQFF. The CDR3 nucleotides are TGTGCCAGCAGCCGGACAGGGGGTAGCAATGAGCAGTTCTTC.

V gene TRBV18 combines with J gene TRBJ1-4; the D gene is possibly TRBD1 (6 bases). Germline assignment: CDR1 KGHSH and CDR2 LQKENI. With 4 bases removed from V and 4 bases from J, the gap between germline ends came to 13 bases. The CDR3 sequence is 15 residues long. The CDR3 coding sequence is TGTGCCAGCTCACGGACGGGGGGCGTTAATGAAAAACTGTTTTTT. It yields the protein CASSRTGGVNEKLFF. The full variable domain, in which reference TRBV18 and TRBJ1-4 provide the parts outside the CDR3, is NAGVMQNPRHLVRRRGQEARLRCSPMKGHSHVYWYRQLPEEGLKFMVYLQKENIIDESGMPKERFSAEFPKEGPSILRIQQVVRGDSAAYFCASSRTGGVNEKLFFGSGTQLSVL.

The sample holds one count of this clone. The rearrangement joins TRBV7-8 to TRBJ2-1; D perhaps matches TRBD1 (6 bases). The CDR3 covers 12 residues. CDR1 is SGHVS, CDR2 FQNEAQ, per germline. V lost 4 bases and J 7 bases, leaving 8 bases between the germline ends. The CDR3 protein is CASSSGQNEQFF. In nucleotides, the CDR3 is TGTGCCAGCAGCTCAGGACAGAATGAGCAGTTCTTC.

CDR3 residues: CASSLRIGVAGGKINEQFF. CDR3 coding DNA: TGTGCCAGCAGTTTAAGAATTGGCGTGGCGGGGGGTAAGATCAATGAGCAGTTCTTC. The chain is built from TRBV27 and TRBJ2-1; the match to TRBD2 covers 8 bases. The CDR3 has 19 amino acids. Germline CDR1 MNHEY, CDR2 SMNVEV (reference sequence). V was pared by 2 bases and J by 6 bases, with 18 bases of the junction left unmatched.

The chain links TRBV5-1 to TRBJ2-3; D unclear. Per the germline V gene, CDR1 is SGHRS and CDR2 is YFSETQ. The CDR3 extends over 14 amino acids. V lost 0 bases and J lost 3, with 8 bases in between. Here the CDR3 DNA reads TGCGCCAGCAGCTTGGAGGTGGAGACAGATACGCAGTATTTT. It translates to CASSLEVETDTQYF.

The chain joins TRBV9 to TRBJ2-1, with 8 positions matching TRBD1. The CDR3 has 13 amino acids. From germline, CDR1 is SGDLS and CDR2 YYNGEE. Losses at the gene ends were 4 bases for V and 10 bases for J; bases not matched to a gene: 7. This CDR3 is CASSKSTGDEQFF. The CDR3 nucleotides read TGTGCCAGCAGCAAGTCGACAGGGGACGAGCAGTTCTTC.

CDR3 DNA sequence: TGTGCCAGCAGCTCCCCTTCCGACAGTGCTCGCGGCTACACCTTC. Translated: CASSSPSDSARGYTF. The J gene is TRBJ1-2, the V gene TRBV5-4; tentatively, D is TRBD1 (5 bases). CDR1 and CDR2 from the germline V gene are SGHNT and YYREEE (reference sequence). This CDR3 is 15 amino acids long. The germline V and J ends were trimmed by 3 bases and 8 bases, with 20 bases remaining between them.

The gene calls are TRBV10-3 and TRBJ1-5; 9 positions match TRBD1. The V segment lost 5 bases and the J segment 0 bases; nucleotides outside the gene matches: 5. The CDR3 loop spans 16 amino acids. The V gene's germline CDR1 is ENHRY and CDR2 SYGVKD. CDR3 coding DNA: TGTGCCATCAGTCGGGACAGGGCCATTAGCAATCAGCCCCAGCATTTT. As protein: CAISRDRAISNQPQHF.

The table lists this clone with a few counts. This chain uses TRBV4-1 with TRBJ1-6; D unclear. Per germline, CDR1 MGHRA and CDR2 YSYEKL. Deletions cut 4 bases from V and 11 bases from J, with 15 bases between. There are 14 residues in the CDR3. The CDR3 reads CASSPPPGWPPLHF. The CDR3 DNA is TGCGCCAGCAGCCCTCCCCCGGGGTGGCCACCCCTCCACTTT.

This chain connects TRBV7-2 to TRBJ1-5; TRBD1 matches at 9 bases. From germline, CDR1 is SGHTA and CDR2 FQGNSA. The CDR3 is 15 residues long. Trimming at V came to 6 bases and at J to 9 bases, leaving 12 bases not matched to a gene. DNA for the CDR3: TGTGCCAGCAGTCCCGGACAGGGGAGTATGTGGCCCCAGCATTTT. Residues: CASSPGQGSMWPQHF.